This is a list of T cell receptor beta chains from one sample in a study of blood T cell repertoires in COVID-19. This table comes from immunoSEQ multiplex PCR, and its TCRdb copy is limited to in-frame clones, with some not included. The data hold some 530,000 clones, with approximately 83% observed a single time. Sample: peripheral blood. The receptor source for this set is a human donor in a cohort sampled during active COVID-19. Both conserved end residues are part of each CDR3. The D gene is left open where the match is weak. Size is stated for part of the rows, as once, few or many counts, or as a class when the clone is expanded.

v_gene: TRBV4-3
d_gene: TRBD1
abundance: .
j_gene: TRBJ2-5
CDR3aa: CASSQEVNRGPETQYF
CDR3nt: TGCGCCAGCAGCCAAGAAGTTAACAGGGGGCCAGAGACCCAGTACTTC

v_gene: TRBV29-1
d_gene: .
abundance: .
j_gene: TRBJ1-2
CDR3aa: CSVQQGNYGYTF
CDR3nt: TGCAGCGTTCAACAGGGTAACTATGGCTACACCTTC

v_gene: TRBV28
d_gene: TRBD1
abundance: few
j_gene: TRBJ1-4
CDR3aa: CGTTGGNEKLFF
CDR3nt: TGTGGGACGACAGGGGGTAATGAAAAACTGTTTTTT

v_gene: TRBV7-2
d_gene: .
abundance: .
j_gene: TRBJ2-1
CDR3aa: CASRRTVSYNEQFF
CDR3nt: TGTGCCAGCAGGCGGACAGTCTCCTACAATGAGCAGTTCTTC

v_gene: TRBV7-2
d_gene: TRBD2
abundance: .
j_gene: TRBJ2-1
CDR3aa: CASSPALAGAGEQFF
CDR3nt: TGTGCCAGCAGTCCCGCCCTAGCGGGGGCTGGGGAGCAGTTCTTC

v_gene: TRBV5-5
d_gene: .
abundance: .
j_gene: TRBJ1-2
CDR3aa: CASSLGPTGNYGYTF
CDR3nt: TGTGCCAGCAGCTTGGGACCCACAGGGAACTATGGCTACACCTTC

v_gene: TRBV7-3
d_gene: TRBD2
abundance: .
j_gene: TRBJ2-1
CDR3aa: CASSVGLAGGLDEQFF
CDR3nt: TGTGCCAGCAGCGTCGGACTAGCGGGAGGGCTCGATGAGCAGTTCTTC

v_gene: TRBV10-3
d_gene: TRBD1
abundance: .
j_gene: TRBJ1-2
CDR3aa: CAIYRGLGGYTF
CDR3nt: TGTGCCATATACAGGGGGCTGGGGGGCTACACCTTC

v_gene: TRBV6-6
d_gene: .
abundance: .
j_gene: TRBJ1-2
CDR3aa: CASSYSNPAGAYGYTF
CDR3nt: TGTGCCAGCAGTTACTCGAATCCCGCAGGGGCCTATGGCTACACCTTC

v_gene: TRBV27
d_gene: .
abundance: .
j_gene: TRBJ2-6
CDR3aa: CASSIWTAPSGANVLTF
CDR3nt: TGTGCCAGCAGCATATGGACAGCACCCTCTGGGGCCAACGTCCTGACTTTC

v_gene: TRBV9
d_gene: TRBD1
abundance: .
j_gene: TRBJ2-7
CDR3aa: CASSVWTGFPSYEQYF
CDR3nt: TGTGCCAGCAGCGTATGGACAGGCTTCCCCTCCTACGAGCAGTACTTC

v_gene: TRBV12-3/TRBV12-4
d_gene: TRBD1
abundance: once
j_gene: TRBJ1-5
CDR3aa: CASSLQGADPQHF
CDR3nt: TGTGCCAGCAGTTTACAGGGGGCTGACCCCCAGCATTTT

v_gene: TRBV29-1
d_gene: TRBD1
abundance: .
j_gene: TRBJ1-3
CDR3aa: CSVSTGAGNTIYF
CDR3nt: TGCAGCGTTTCTACAGGGGCTGGAAACACCATATATTTT

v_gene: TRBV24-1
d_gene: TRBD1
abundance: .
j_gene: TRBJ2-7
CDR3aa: CATSDARTGEEQYF
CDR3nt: TGTGCCACCAGTGACGCCCGGACAGGGGAGGAGCAGTACTTC

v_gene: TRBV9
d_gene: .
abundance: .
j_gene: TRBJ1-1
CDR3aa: CASSVEGGVNTEAFF
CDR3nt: TGTGCCAGCAGCGTAGAAGGGGGAGTGAACACTGAAGCTTTCTTT

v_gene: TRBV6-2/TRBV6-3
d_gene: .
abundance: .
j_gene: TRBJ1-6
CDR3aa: CASSYGDISPLHF
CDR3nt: TGTGCCAGCAGTTATGGGGACATTTCACCCCTCCACTTT

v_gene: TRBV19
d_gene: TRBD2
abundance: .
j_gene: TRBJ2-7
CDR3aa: CASRRTSGSPYEQYF
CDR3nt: TGTGCCAGTAGGAGGACTAGCGGGAGCCCCTACGAGCAGTACTTC

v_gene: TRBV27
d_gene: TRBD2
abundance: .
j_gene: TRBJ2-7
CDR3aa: CASRTSGSYEQYF
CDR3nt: TGTGCCAGTCGTACTAGCGGTTCCTACGAGCAGTACTTC

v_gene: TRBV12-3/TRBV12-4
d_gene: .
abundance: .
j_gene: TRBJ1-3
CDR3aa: CASGDRGTIYF
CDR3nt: TGTGCCAGCGGGGATAGGGGGACCATATATTTT

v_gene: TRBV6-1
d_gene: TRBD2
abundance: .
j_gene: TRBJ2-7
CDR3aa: CASSDLAGAYEQYF
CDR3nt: TGTGCCAGCAGCGATCTAGCGGGGGCCTACGAGCAGTACTTC

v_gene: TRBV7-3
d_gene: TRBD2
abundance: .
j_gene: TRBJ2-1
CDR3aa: CASSEKGLAIYNEQFF
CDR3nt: TGTGCCAGCAGCGAAAAAGGACTAGCGATCTACAATGAGCAGTTCTTC

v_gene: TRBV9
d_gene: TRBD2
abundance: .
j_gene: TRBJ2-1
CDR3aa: CASSPPGIAGGPDQFF
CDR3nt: TGTGCCAGCAGCCCACCGGGGATAGCGGGAGGGCCGGATCAGTTCTTC

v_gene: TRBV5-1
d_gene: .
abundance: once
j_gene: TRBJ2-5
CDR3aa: CASTLGVRGAAETQYF
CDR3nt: TGCGCCAGCACCCTTGGGGTTCGGGGAGCGGCAGAGACCCAGTACTTC

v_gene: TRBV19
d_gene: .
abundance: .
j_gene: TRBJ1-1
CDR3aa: CASSIGGAGTEAFF
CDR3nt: TGTGCCAGTAGTATAGGGGGCGCCGGGACTGAAGCTTTCTTT

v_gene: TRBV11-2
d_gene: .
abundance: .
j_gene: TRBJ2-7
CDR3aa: CASSLTDGEQYF
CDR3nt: TGTGCCAGCAGCTTAACAGACGGCGAGCAGTACTTC

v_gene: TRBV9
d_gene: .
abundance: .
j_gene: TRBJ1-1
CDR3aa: CASSVVGHTEAFF
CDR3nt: TGTGCCAGCAGCGTAGTTGGCCACACTGAAGCTTTCTTT

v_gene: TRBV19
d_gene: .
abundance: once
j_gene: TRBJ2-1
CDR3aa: CASSIFRAGSGNEQFF
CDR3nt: TGTGCCAGTAGTATTTTCCGGGCGGGATCGGGCAATGAGCAGTTCTTC